The present T cell receptor beta chain was sequenced within a study of blood T cell repertoires in COVID-19. The study drew participants aged about 18 to 89 years from roughly 25 US areas. Assignments of participants to cohorts depended upon their own reported clinical history. The study recruited exposed participants who had met a COVID-19 case within 2 weeks before entry. Authors' data handling: For nucleated cells, counts were estimated from reference gene primer amplification. Only in-frame clones appear in the TCRdb table, and some are missing; sequencing was by immunoSEQ multiplex PCR. From that table come the V and J calls and clone size; the DNA was used to work out D and trimming. The sample has 250,000 or so clones, around 90% seen once. The CDR3 sequence is 15 residues long. After removal of 4 bases from V and 8 bases from J, the junction contained 7 bases not matched to a gene. Per the germline V gene, CDR1 is SEHNR and CDR2 is FQNEAQ (reference sequence).

The J gene is TRBJ2-1, the V gene TRBV7-9; 11 nucleotides agree with TRBD2. This receptor was identified in a man aged 50-60 years who had been exposed to COVID-19. The sequenced sample was PBMCs or T cells enriched from blood (not recorded which). The CDR3 coding sequence is TGTGCCAGCAGCTCGGGACTAGCGGTTGGTGATGAGCAGTTCTTC. Protein sequence: CASSSGLAVGDEQFF.